This record concerns one T cell receptor beta chain sequence. Its target is unknown. The sample comes from a study of T cell repertoires in cytomegalovirus infection. Study information: It was recently identified HLA-C-restricted and well-studied HLA-B-restricted CMV epitopes that the study used. Indications came from public TCR beta signatures; they pointed to CMV infection and to a matching HLA type. Overall study results and limits: What dominated the ex vivo response were HLA-C-restricted CMV-specific TCR beta clonotypes. Summed frequency of shared TCR beta families picked out CMV carriers who also had the relevant HLA.

V lost 7 bases, J lost 1 base, and 11 bases stayed unmatched. This CDR3 is 18 amino acids long. Per the germline V gene, CDR1 is MNHEY and CDR2 is SVGEGT. A single record per CDR3 protein comes from TCRdb applying MiXCR to the reads. This sample yields approximately 500,000 distinct CDR3 sequences, of which roughly a third are seen a single time; 17% belongs to the top ten. The chain employs TRBV6-2 or TRBV6-3 and TRBJ2-1; 12 bases map to TRBD2. The TCR originated in a human donor in good health (CMV status not recorded). Some clones in this sample may be carry-over from other donors' samples. The sequenced sample was cultured PBMCs, obtained from culture after CMV antigen stimulation. The CDR3 DNA follows: TGTGCCAGCAACCACGGGGGGACTAGCGGGCGTTCCTACAATGAGCAGTTCTTC. Translation gives CASNHGGTSGRSYNEQFF.